What follows describes a single T cell receptor beta chain. Its antigen is not identified. The CDR3 loop spans 15 amino acids. Trimming took 1 base from V and 9 from J; bases not matched to a gene: 4. Per the germline V gene, CDR1 is GTSNPN and CDR2 is SVGIG (reference sequence). This record belongs to a study of response to subunit inactivated influenza vaccine. Study-wide results and limits: The study's authors posited that every seasonal influenza vaccination enlists few new T cells.

MiXCR, applied by TCRdb to the RT-PCR reads, yields one record per CDR3 protein. The sample lists 280,000 or so distinct CDR3 sequences; just over 20% were seen once. This receptor was taken from a man aged 50-75 years who received an inactivated influenza vaccine. The chain couples TRBV30 to TRBJ1-6, with TRBD1 matching 12 bases. The sequencing here drew on PBMCs from blood, taken 21 months after vaccination. The CDR3 is CAWSDGTGGFSPLHF. In DNA form, the CDR3 reads TGTGCCTGGAGTGACGGGACAGGGGGCTTTTCACCCCTCCACTTT.